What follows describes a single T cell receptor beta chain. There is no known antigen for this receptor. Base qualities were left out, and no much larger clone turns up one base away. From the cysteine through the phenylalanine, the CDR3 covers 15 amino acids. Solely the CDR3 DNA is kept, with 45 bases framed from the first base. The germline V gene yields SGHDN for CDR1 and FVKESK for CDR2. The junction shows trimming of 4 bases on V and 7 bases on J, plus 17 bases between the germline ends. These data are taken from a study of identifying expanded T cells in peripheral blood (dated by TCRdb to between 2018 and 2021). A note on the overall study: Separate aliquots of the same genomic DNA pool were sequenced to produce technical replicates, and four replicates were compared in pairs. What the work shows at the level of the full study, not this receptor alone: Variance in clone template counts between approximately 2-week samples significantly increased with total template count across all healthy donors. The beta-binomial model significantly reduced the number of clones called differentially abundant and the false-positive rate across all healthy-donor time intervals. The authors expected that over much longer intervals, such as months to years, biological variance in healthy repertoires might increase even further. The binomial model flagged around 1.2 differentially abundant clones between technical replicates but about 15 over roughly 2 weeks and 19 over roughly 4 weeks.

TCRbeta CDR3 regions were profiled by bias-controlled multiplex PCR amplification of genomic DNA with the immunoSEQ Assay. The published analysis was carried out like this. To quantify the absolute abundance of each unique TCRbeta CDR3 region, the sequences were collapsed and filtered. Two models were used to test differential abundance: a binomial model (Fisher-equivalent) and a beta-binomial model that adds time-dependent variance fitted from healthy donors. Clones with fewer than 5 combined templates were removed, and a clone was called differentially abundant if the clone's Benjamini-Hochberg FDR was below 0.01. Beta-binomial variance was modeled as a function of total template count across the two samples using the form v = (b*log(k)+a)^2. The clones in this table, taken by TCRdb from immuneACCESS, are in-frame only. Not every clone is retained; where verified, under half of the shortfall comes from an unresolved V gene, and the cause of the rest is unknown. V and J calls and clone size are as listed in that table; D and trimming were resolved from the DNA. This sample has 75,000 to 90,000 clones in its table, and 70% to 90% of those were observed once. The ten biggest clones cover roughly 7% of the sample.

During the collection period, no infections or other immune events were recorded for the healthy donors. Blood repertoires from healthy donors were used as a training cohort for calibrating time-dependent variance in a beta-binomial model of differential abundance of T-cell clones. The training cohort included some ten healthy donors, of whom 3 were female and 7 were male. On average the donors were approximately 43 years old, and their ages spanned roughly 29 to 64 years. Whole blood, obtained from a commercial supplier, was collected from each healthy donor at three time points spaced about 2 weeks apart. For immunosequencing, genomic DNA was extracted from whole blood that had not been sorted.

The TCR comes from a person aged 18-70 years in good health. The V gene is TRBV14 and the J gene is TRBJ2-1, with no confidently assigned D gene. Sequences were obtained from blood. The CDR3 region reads CASSPRPEEANEQFF. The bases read TGTGCCAGCAGCCCCCGGCCCGAGGAAGCGAATGAGCAGTTCTTC.